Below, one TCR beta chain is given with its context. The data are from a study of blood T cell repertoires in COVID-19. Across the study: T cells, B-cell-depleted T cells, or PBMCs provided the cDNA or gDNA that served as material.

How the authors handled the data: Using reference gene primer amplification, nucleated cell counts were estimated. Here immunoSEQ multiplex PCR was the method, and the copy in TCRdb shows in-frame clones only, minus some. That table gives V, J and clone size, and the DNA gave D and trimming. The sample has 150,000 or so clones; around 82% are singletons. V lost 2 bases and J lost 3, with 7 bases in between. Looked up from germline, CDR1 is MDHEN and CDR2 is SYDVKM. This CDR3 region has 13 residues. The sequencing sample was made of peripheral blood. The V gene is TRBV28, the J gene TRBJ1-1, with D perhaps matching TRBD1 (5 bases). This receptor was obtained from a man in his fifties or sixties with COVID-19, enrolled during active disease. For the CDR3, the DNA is TGTGCCAGCAGTTTAAGGGGTGACACTGAAGCTTTCTTT. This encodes CASSLRGDTEAFF. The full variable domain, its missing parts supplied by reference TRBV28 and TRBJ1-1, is DVKVTQSSRYLVKRTGEKVFLECVQDMDHENMFWYRQDPGLGLRLIYFSYDVKMKEKGDIPEGYSVSREKKERFSLILESASTNQTSMYLCASSLRGDTEAFFGQGTRLTVV.